This T cell receptor beta chain originates from a study of shared clonotypes between healthy human individuals. Naive CD4+ cells were CD45RA-selected; the remaining cells were memory. Assay: immunoSEQ multiplex PCR; the TCRdb copy retains only in-frame clones and omits some. The sample lists 1,500,000 or so clones, roughly 96% occurring once. V shed 2 bases and J 2 bases; nucleotides not matched to a gene: 3. The germline V gene encodes CDR1 KGHSH and CDR2 LQKENI. This CDR3 is built from 16 residues. Concerning this clone: Other DNA sequences within the sample encode an identical CDR3.

The J gene is TRBJ2-3, the V gene TRBV18; 11 bases are a match to TRBD2. The sequence was obtained from a man aged 30 to 39 in good health. Sequencing was done on a sample of naive CD4+ T cells sorted from blood. Subset reported: CD45RA+ positively selected. The CDR3 bases are TGTGCCAGCTCACCATTACTAGCGGGAGTCACAGATACGCAGTATTTT. Translating it yields CASSPLLAGVTDTQYF.